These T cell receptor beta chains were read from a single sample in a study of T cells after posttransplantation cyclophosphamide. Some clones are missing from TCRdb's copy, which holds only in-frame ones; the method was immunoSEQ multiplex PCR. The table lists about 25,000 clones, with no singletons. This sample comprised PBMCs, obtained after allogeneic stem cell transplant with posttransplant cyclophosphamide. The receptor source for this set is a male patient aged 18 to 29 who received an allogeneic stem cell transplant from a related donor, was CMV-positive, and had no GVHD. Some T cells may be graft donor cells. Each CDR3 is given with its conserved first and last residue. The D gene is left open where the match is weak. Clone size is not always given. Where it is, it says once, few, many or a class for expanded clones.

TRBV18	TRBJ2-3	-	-	TGTGCCAGCTCCCCCCCCGCACGGGCAGATACGCAGTATTTT	CASSPPARADTQYF
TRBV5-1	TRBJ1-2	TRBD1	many	TGCGCCAGCAGCTTGGAGCCAGGGGGCGACTATGGCTACACCTTC	CASSLEPGGDYGYTF
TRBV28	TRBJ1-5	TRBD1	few	TGTGCCAGCAGTTTAAGACAGGGTGCTCAGCCCCAGCATTTT	CASSLRQGAQPQHF
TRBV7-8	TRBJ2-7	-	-	TGTGCCAGCAGCTTAGCGCTAGCCGGGTACGAGCAGTACTTC	CASSLALAGYEQYF
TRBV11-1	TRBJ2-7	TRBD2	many	TGTGCCAGCAGCTTAGAGGCTAGCGGGCGTTACTACGAGCAGTACTTC	CASSLEASGRYYEQYF
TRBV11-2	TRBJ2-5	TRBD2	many	TGTGCCAGCAGCTTAGCGGGGGGGGGTGTGGAGACCCAGTACTTC	CASSLAGGGVETQYF
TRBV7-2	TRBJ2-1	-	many	TGTGCCAGCAGCAAAGAAGGCGGAGGCTCCTACAATGAGCAGTTCTTC	CASSKEGGGSYNEQFF
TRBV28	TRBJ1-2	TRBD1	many	TGTGCCAGCAGTGTTCAGGGGGCAGCTGGCTACACCTTC	CASSVQGAAGYTF
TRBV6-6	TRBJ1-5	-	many	TGTGCCAGCAGTTACTCGGGCAGCCATAGCAATCAGCCCCAGCATTTT	CASSYSGSHSNQPQHF
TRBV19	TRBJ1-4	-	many	TGTGCCAGTAGTCTCGCCGGGGGGATGGCTGAAAAACTGTTTTTT	CASSLAGGMAEKLFF
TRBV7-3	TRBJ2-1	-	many	TGTGCCAGCAGCTTAACGCCTAGCGCTGAGCAGTTCTTC	CASSLTPSAEQFF
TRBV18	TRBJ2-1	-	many	TGTGCCAGCTCACCAGGAGTGTCCAGCGGAGTACTGAATGAGCAGTTCTTC	CASSPGVSSGVLNEQFF
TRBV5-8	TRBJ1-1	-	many	TGTGCCAGCAACCGGGTCACCATGAACACTGAAGCTTTCTTT	CASNRVTMNTEAFF
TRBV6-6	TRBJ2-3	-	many	TGTGCCGCATCGCTACTCCCGGGAGATACGCAGTATTTT	CAASLLPGDTQYF
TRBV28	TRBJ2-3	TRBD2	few	TGTGCCAGCAGTTTAAGGCCACAGGGAACTAGCGGGAGAAGGGGTCCCAATACGCAGTATTTT	CASSLRPQGTSGRRGPNTQYF
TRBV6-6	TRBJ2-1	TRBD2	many	TGTGCCAGCCAAGGACTAGCGGGAAACAATGAGCAGTTCTTC	CASQGLAGNNEQFF
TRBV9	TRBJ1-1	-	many	TGTGCCAGCAGCGATTTAGGCACGGGCACTGAAGCTTTCTTT	CASSDLGTGTEAFF
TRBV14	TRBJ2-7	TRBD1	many	TGTGCCAGCAGCCCCGGACAGGGGTACGAGCAGTACTTC	CASSPGQGYEQYF
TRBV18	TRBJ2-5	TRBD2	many	TGTGCCAGCTCACCAACTAGCGAAGAGACCCAGTACTTC	CASSPTSEETQYF
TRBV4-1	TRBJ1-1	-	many	TGCGCCAGCAGCCAAGACCCGGGTACTGAAGCTTTCTTT	CASSQDPGTEAFF
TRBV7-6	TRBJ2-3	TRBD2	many	TGTGCCAGCAGCTCCAGACTAGCGGGCGGCACAGATACGCAGTATTTT	CASSSRLAGGTDTQYF
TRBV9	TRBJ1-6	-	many	TGTGCCAGCAGCTCACCCAGGGGAGCCCATAATTCACCCCTCCACTTT	CASSSPRGAHNSPLHF
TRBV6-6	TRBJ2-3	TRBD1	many	TGTGCCACACAGACCGGACAGGGACGACCAGATACGCAGTATTTT	CATQTGQGRPDTQYF
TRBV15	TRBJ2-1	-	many	TGTGCCACCAGCAGAGCCCCGGTCGTCTACAATGAGCAGTTCTTC	CATSRAPVVYNEQFF
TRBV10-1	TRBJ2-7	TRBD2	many	TGCGCCAGCAGCCCCCTGGTGCGGGGGGCGGGCGAGCAGTACTTC	CASSPLVRGAGEQYF
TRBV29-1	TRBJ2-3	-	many	TGCAGCGTTCTCGGACTTTTCACAGATACGCAGTATTTT	CSVLGLFTDTQYF
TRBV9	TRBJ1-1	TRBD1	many	TGTGCCAGCAGCGCACAGGGGTACACTGAAGCTTTCTTT	CASSAQGYTEAFF
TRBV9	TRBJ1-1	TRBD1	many	TGTGCCAGCAGCTCGCCTACCGGGGACAGAGGGAGAAGGGCAGACACTGAAGCTTTCTTT	CASSSPTGDRGRRADTEAFF